This TCR beta chain stems from a study of brain T cells in children with intractable seizures. Study-level results: Top 50 brain clonotypes included both public and private clones.

Surgery cases with the highest brain T cell transcript signatures were chosen for sequencing. Clones were read by immunoSEQ multiplex PCR, and TCRdb kept only the in-frame ones, dropping some. The data show about 8,000 clones, 73% seen once. In this sample, this clone turned up a few times. Its antigen remains unidentified. The sample carries other DNA sequences with the same CDR3. This specimen consisted of resected brain tissue, obtained at surgery. The clonotype originates from a boy under three years old with tuberous sclerosis and intractable seizures.

This CDR3 reads CASSLVGGETQYF. The CDR3 DNA sequence: TGTGCCAGCAGCTTAGTAGGGGGAGAGACCCAGTACTTC. J is TRBJ2-5 and V is TRBV7-9; possibly TRBD1 for D (6 bases). The CDR3 is made up of 13 amino acids. Germline V gene data show CDR1 as SEHNR and CDR2 as FQNEAQ (reference sequence). Deletions cut 1 base from V and 4 bases from J, with 7 bases between.